These 20 T cell receptor beta chains were sequenced from one sample in a study of CD8 T cells in Susac syndrome. RNA in amounts of roughly 0.5 to 1 ug was reverse transcribed with random hexamers. One entry per CDR3 protein, called by TCRdb with MiXCR from the immunoSEQ multiplex PCR reads. The sample contains about 300,000 distinct CDR3 sequences, 92% of which appear only once. Sequencing was performed on CD4+ T cells from PBMCs. These receptors were collected from a human donor with multiple sclerosis.

The CDR3, as DNA: TGTGCCTGGAGTAAGACGGGAGGCAATCAGCCCCAGCATTTT. Translating it yields CAWSKTGGNQPQHF. The chain employs TRBV30 and TRBJ1-5, with D uncertain. The CDR3 is made up of 14 amino acids. Between the trimmed V and J ends, which lost 2 bases and 2 bases, there was a span of 10 bases. CDR1 is GTSNPN and CDR2 is SVGIG in the germline V gene (reference sequence).

This chain links TRBV18 with TRBJ2-6; D might be TRBD2 (5 bases). CDR1 and CDR2 from the germline V gene are KGHSH and LQKENI. The CDR3 spans 17 residues. Trimming took 8 bases from V and 2 from J, leaving 19 bases between them. DNA for the CDR3: TGTGCCAGCGAACCGGGATTCTTCTTACCTGGGGCCAACGTCCTGACTTTC. Amino acids: CASEPGFFLPGANVLTF.

The genes are TRBV19 and TRBJ1-1; 8 bases fit TRBD1. Germline CDR1 and CDR2: LNHDA and SQIVND (reference sequence). This CDR3 region has 18 residues. V lost 5 bases and J lost 5; bases outside the gene matches: 19. The CDR3 is CASSPNLGQEKEGTEAFF. The CDR3, as DNA: TGTGCCAGTAGTCCTAACTTGGGACAGGAGAAAGAAGGTACTGAAGCTTTCTTT.

The V and J genes are TRBV7-2 and TRBJ2-2; D possibly corresponds to TRBD2 (6 bases). Germline V CDR1 and CDR2: SGHTA, FQGNSA. Trimming removed 3 bases at V and 8 bases at J, with 13 bases between. CDR3 length equals 14 residues. DNA for the CDR3: TGTGCCAGCAGCTTTGCGGGGATCCGGGGGGAGCTGTTTTTT. It encodes CASSFAGIRGELFF.

V gene TRBV7-2 combines with J gene TRBJ2-1; 8 nucleotides agree with TRBD2. CDR3 length: 17 residues. Trimming cost V 5 bases and J 9 bases; bases outside gene matches: 18. From germline, CDR1 is SGHTA and CDR2 FQGNSA. In DNA, the CDR3 is TGTGCCAGCAGCACTCCCGGGGCGGGAGGCCCCCGGGCTGAGCAGTTCTTC. It yields the protein CASSTPGAGGPRAEQFF.

The rearrangement links TRBV15 to TRBJ1-3; D might be TRBD1 (6 bases). The V gene's germline CDR1 is LNHNV and CDR2 YYDKDF (reference sequence). Trimming took 0 bases from V and 4 from J, leaving 7 bases between them. This CDR3 contains 14 residues. DNA of the CDR3: TGTGCCACCAGCAGAGATACAGGGGGAAACACCATATATTTT. Translation: CATSRDTGGNTIYF.

The V call is TRBV3-1, the J call TRBJ1-5; perhaps TRBD1 as D (6 bases). The CDR3 length is 14 residues. Germline V gene sequence: CDR1 LGHDT, CDR2 YNNKEL (reference sequence). The V end was cut by 6 bases, the J end by 5 bases, with 14 bases between. CDR3 DNA: TGTGCCAGCAGTCTAGAGGGGGACCATCAGCCCCAGCATTTT. This sequence encodes CASSLEGDHQPQHF.

The gene calls are TRBV18 and TRBJ1-2; TRBD1 matches 7 bases. With 6 bases clipped from V and 3 bases from J, the junction kept 10 bases outside the gene matches. Germline CDR1 and CDR2: KGHSH and LQKENI. The CDR3 has 15 residues. CDR3 DNA: TGTGCCAGCTCCCTTACAGGGGAGGCCGACTATGGCTACACCTTC. Amino acid sequence: CASSLTGEADYGYTF. The whole variable domain, filled in from reference TRBV18 and TRBJ1-2, reads NAGVMQNPRHLVRRRGQEARLRCSPMKGHSHVYWYRQLPEEGLKFMVYLQKENIIDESGMPKERFSAEFPKEGPSILRIQQVVRGDSAAYFCASSLTGEADYGYTFGSGTRLTVV.

The chain joins TRBV3-1 to TRBJ1-2; 7 nucleotides agree with TRBD1. Trimming at V came to 1 base and at J to 2 bases, leaving 4 bases not matched to a gene. The CDR3 covers 15 residues. Germline V gives CDR1 LGHDT, CDR2 YNNKEL (reference sequence). This CDR3 reads CASSQGGGLNYGYTF. As DNA, the CDR3 is TGTGCCAGCAGCCAAGGAGGGGGCTTGAACTATGGCTACACCTTC.

The CDR3 DNA reads TGTGCCTGGAGCGGGACAGGGATTAACTATGGCTACACCTTC. Translation gives CAWSGTGINYGYTF. The chain has TRBV30 and TRBJ1-2, with 9 bases lining up with TRBD1. Per the germline V gene, CDR1 is GTSNPN and CDR2 is SVGIG (reference sequence). The trim removed 3 bases at V and 1 base at J, leaving 3 bases unmatched. CDR3 size: 14 residues.

The chain uses TRBV3-1 and TRBJ1-5, with D unresolved. This CDR3 comprises 14 residues. Germline V gene lookup returns CDR1 LGHDT and CDR2 YNNKEL (reference sequence). Trimming removed 3 bases at V and 6 bases at J, with 12 bases between. The CDR3 loop reads CASSHLGIGQPQHF. CDR3 DNA sequence: TGTGCCAGCAGCCACCTGGGGATCGGTCAGCCCCAGCATTTT.

This chain uses TRBV27 with TRBJ1-5; TRBD1 might be the D (5 bases). The CDR3 loop spans 15 amino acids. V lost 8 bases and J lost 0, with 14 bases in between. Germline V lookup: CDR1 MNHEY, CDR2 SMNVEV (reference sequence). The CDR3 nucleotides read TGTGCCAGCCGGCGCAGGGCCCATAGCAATCAGCCCCAGCATTTT. This encodes CASRRRAHSNQPQHF.

This rearrangement joins TRBV5-1 to TRBJ1-2, with D uncertain. This CDR3 contains 13 residues. V was shortened by 4 bases and J by 7 bases, with 14 bases between the two germline ends. Germline-derived CDR1 and CDR2 are SGHRS and YFSETQ. CDR3 sequence (DNA): TGCGCCAGCAGCCCGGATCTGAACGGTGGCTACACCTTC. Amino acids: CASSPDLNGGYTF.

This sequence joins TRBV19 and TRBJ1-6, with 7 bases lining up with TRBD1. The CDR3 sequence is 14 residues long. V gave up 6 bases and J gave up 5 bases; unmatched junction bases: 4. Germline V CDR1 and CDR2: LNHDA, SQIVND (reference sequence). The CDR3: CASSRDRDNSPLHF. The CDR3 nucleotides read TGTGCCAGTAGCAGGGACAGAGATAATTCACCCCTCCACTTT.

The V call is TRBV25-1, the J call TRBJ2-5; no reliable D call. In germline, CDR1 is MGHDK, CDR2 SYGVNS. V was shortened by 8 bases and J by 0 bases, with 10 bases between the two germline ends. This CDR3 region has 13 residues. This chain's CDR3 is CASGFGYQETQYF. In nucleotides, the CDR3 is TGTGCCAGCGGCTTCGGATACCAAGAGACCCAGTACTTC.

This chain uses TRBV5-1 with TRBJ1-1; possible D gene TRBD1, 5 bases. The CDR3 totals 14 residues. The V and J ends lost 5 bases and 0 bases respectively, with 11 bases between them. Germline CDR1 is SGHRS and CDR2 is YFSETQ. The CDR3 spells CASRSQGLNTEAFF. The CDR3 DNA reads TGCGCCAGCAGAAGTCAGGGACTGAACACTGAAGCTTTCTTT.

This chain joins TRBV6-6 and TRBJ1-1, with D possibly matching TRBD1 (6 bases). This CDR3 comprises 14 residues. Germline assignment: CDR1 MNHNY and CDR2 SVGAGI (reference sequence). Trimming left V 5 bases short and J 2 bases short, with 12 bases between. The CDR3 region has the DNA TGTGCCAGCAGTAAAGGGGGGAAAAACACTGAAGCTTTCTTT. This translates into CASSKGGKNTEAFF.

The chain recombines TRBV6-5 with TRBJ2-4, with 12 nucleotides matching TRBD2. V shed 6 bases and J 8 bases; nucleotides not matched to a gene: 5. The CDR3 is 14 residues long. Germline assignment: CDR1 MNHEY and CDR2 SVGAGI. The CDR3 nucleotides read TGTGCCAGCAGCTCTAGACTAGCGGGGGACATTCAGTACTTC. Translating it yields CASSSRLAGDIQYF.

The V call is TRBV2, the J call TRBJ2-3; no reliable D call. CDR1 is SNHLY, CDR2 FYNNEI, per germline. V shed 5 bases and J shed 2 bases, with 11 bases lying between them. The CDR3 covers 14 residues. In DNA form, the CDR3 reads TGTGCCAGCAGTCGCACGCAGGTCACAGATACGCAGTATTTT. This sequence encodes CASSRTQVTDTQYF.

J is TRBJ2-1 and V is TRBV20-1, with D unresolved. The CDR3 length is 11 residues. V was shortened by 3 bases and J by 5 bases, with 5 bases between the two germline ends. Germline V gives CDR1 DFQATT, CDR2 SNEGSKA (reference sequence). The CDR3 reads CSASRDNEQFF. In DNA, the CDR3 is TGCAGTGCTAGTCGGGACAATGAGCAGTTCTTC.